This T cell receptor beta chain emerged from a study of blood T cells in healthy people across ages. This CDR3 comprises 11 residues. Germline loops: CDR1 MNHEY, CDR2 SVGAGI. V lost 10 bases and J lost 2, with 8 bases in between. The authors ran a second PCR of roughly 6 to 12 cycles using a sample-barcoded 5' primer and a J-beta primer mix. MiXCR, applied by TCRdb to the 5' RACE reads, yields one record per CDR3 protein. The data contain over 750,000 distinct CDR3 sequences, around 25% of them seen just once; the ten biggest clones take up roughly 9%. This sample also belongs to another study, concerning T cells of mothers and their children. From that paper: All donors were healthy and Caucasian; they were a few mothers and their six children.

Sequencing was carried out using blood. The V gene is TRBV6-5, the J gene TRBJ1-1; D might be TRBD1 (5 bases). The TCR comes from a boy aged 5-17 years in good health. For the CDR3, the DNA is TGTGCCACGGGACCTAACACTGAAGCTTTCTTT. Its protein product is CATGPNTEAFF.